Below, one T cell receptor (beta chain) is given with its context. Its antigen is unidentified. MiXCR, run by TCRdb on the 5' RACE reads, gives a single entry per CDR3 protein. Of hundreds of thousands of distinct CDR3 sequences listed, 7.5% are singletons. These data belong to a study of identical twins. Study observations and caveats: Cross-sectional statistical analysis was relied on for the conclusions, without the same donors being followed.

V shed 0 bases, J shed 0 bases, and the junction held 5 bases outside the gene matches. The CDR3 spans 16 residues. Per germline, CDR1 LGHNA and CDR2 YNFKEQ. These data also formed part of another study, on yellow fever vaccine responses in identical twins.

The genes are TRBV4-2 and TRBJ2-7; 7 bases match TRBD2. What was sequenced was memory (CD45RO+) T cells sorted from blood. This receptor was taken from a woman between 18 and 29 years old in good health. The CDR3, as DNA: TGTGCCAGCAGCCAAGATTGGAGCGGGGCCTCCTACGAGCAGTACTTC. Translated: CASSQDWSGASYEQYF.